This T cell receptor (beta chain) was identified during a study of shared clonotypes between healthy human individuals. Concerning this clone: A junction boundary mismatches the germline segment, possibly from a read error.

The CDR3 has 14 amino acids. Germline-derived CDR1 and CDR2 are SSHAT and FNYEAQ (reference sequence). Measured with immunoSEQ multiplex PCR; TCRdb has only the in-frame clones, and not every one. The repertoire holds 490,000 or so clones, with around 80% as singletons. The J gene is TRBJ1-3, the V gene TRBV7-7; a possible D gene is TRBD1 (5 bases). The TCR originated in a woman aged 40-49 years in good health. Some clones in this sample may be carry-over from other donors' samples. The sample consisted of PBMCs. The CDR3: CASSPTQAGNTIYF. Written as DNA, the CDR3 is TGTGCTAGCAGCCCGACACAGGCTGGAAACACCATATATTTT.